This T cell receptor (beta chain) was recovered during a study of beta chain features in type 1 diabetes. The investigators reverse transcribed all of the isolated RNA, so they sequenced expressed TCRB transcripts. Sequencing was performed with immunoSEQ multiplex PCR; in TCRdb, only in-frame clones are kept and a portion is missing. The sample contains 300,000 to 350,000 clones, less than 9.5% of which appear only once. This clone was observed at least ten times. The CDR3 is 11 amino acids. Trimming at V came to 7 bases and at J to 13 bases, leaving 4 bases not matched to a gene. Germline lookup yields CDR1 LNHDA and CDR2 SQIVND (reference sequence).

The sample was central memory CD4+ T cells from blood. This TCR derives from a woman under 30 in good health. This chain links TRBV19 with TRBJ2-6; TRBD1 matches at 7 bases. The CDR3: CASMSDRVLTF. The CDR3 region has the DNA TGTGCCAGTATGTCGGACAGGGTCCTGACTTTC.